This T cell receptor (beta chain) was profiled in a study of blood T cell repertoires in COVID-19. The wider study: T cells, B-cell-depleted T cells, or PBMCs supplied cDNA or gDNA.

Seattle's cohort entered during active infection and was followed longitudinally. This CDR3 has 15 residues. With 6 bases removed from V and 3 bases from J, the gap between germline ends came to 18 bases. Per the germline V gene, CDR1 is MDHEN and CDR2 is SYDVKM. Original processing notes: Counts of nucleated cells, estimated from reference gene primer amplification, were obtained. The table came from immunoSEQ multiplex PCR; TCRdb's copy has only in-frame clones and leaves some out. V and J calls and clone size are given by that table; D and trimming were obtained from the DNA. The table lists 200,000 or so clones, around four fifths of them singletons.

Input material: peripheral blood. The chain joins TRBV28 to TRBJ2-7, with TRBD2 as a possible D gene (5 bases). The receptor was derived from a woman aged 80 or over with COVID-19, enrolled during active disease. CDR3 coding DNA: TGTGCCAGCAGCTCCCCCCGAGGGCAGAGCTACGAGCAGTACTTC. Amino acid sequence: CASSSPRGQSYEQYF.